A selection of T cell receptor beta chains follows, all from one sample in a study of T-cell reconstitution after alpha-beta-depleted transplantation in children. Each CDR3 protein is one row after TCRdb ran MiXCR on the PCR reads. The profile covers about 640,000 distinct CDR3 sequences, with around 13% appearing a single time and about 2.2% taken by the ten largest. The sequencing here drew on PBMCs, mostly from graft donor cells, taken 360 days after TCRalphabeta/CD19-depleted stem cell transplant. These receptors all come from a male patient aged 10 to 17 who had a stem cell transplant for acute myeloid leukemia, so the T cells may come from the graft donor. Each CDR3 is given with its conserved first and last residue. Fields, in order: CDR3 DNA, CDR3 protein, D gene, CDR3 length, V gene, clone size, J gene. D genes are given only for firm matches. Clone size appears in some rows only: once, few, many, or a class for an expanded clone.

cdr3_nt: TGTGCCAGCAGCAAGCCGCCGCAGCGAGACTTGTACCAAGAGACCCAGTACTTC
cdr3_aa: CASSKPPQRDLYQETQYF
d_call: -
cdr3_length: 18
v_call: TRBV11-1
clone_size: few
j_call: TRBJ2-5

cdr3_nt: TGTGCCAGCAGTTCCCTTGGGGAGCCCCAGCATTTT
cdr3_aa: CASSSLGEPQHF
d_call: -
cdr3_length: 12
v_call: TRBV28
clone_size: -
j_call: TRBJ1-5

cdr3_nt: TGCAGCGTTGAAGCCCTTTCGAGTGGCGGGGAGCTGTTTTTT
cdr3_aa: CSVEALSSGGELFF
d_call: -
cdr3_length: 14
v_call: TRBV29-1
clone_size: few
j_call: TRBJ2-2

cdr3_nt: TGCAGCGTTGGACAGGGCCCTCCGAACGAGCAGTACTTC
cdr3_aa: CSVGQGPPNEQYF
d_call: TRBD1
cdr3_length: 13
v_call: TRBV29-1
clone_size: few
j_call: TRBJ2-7

cdr3_nt: TGCGCCAGCAGCGCCCGGGTGGGAGAGGGGCAGTACTTC
cdr3_aa: CASSARVGEGQYF
d_call: -
cdr3_length: 13
v_call: TRBV5-1
clone_size: many
j_call: TRBJ2-7

cdr3_nt: TGCAGTGCTAGAGGTCCCGGGGAGCTGTTTTTT
cdr3_aa: CSARGPGELFF
d_call: -
cdr3_length: 11
v_call: TRBV20-1
clone_size: many
j_call: TRBJ2-2

cdr3_nt: TGCAGCGTGAAGTTCGCCGGGGAGCTGTTTTTT
cdr3_aa: CSVKFAGELFF
d_call: -
cdr3_length: 11
v_call: TRBV29-1
clone_size: many
j_call: TRBJ2-2

cdr3_nt: TGTGCCAGCAGCTTAGCGGAGGCCTACGAGCAGTACTTC
cdr3_aa: CASSLAEAYEQYF
d_call: -
cdr3_length: 13
v_call: TRBV7-2
clone_size: many
j_call: TRBJ2-7

cdr3_nt: TGTGCCATCAGCAAAGTAACTAGCGGGAGCACCTACAATGAGCAGTTCTTC
cdr3_aa: CAISKVTSGSTYNEQFF
d_call: -
cdr3_length: 17
v_call: TRBV21-1
clone_size: -
j_call: TRBJ2-1

cdr3_nt: TGTGCCAGCAGCTTAAGCGGGCTTGCCTACGAGCAGTACTTC
cdr3_aa: CASSLSGLAYEQYF
d_call: -
cdr3_length: 14
v_call: TRBV11-1
clone_size: many
j_call: TRBJ2-7

cdr3_nt: TGTGCCACCAGTCACGGCAATAGCAATCAGCCCCAGCATTTT
cdr3_aa: CATSHGNSNQPQHF
d_call: -
cdr3_length: 14
v_call: TRBV24-1
clone_size: few
j_call: TRBJ1-5

cdr3_nt: TGTGCCAGCAGCGCACTAGGGATTTCCTACAATGAGCAGTTCTTC
cdr3_aa: CASSALGISYNEQFF
d_call: -
cdr3_length: 15
v_call: TRBV9
clone_size: few
j_call: TRBJ2-1

cdr3_nt: TGTGCCAGCAGCAAAAGCGGGTGGGTAGCGGGAGATAATGAGCAGTTCTTC
cdr3_aa: CASSKSGWVAGDNEQFF
d_call: -
cdr3_length: 17
v_call: TRBV21-1
clone_size: few
j_call: TRBJ2-1

cdr3_nt: TGTGCCGGCCACGTGAGACAGGGGTATACTAGCAGGGCCTACAATGAGCAGTTCTTC
cdr3_aa: CAGHVRQGYTSRAYNEQFF
d_call: TRBD1
cdr3_length: 19
v_call: TRBV2
clone_size: few
j_call: TRBJ2-1